A single sample gave rise to the 7 T cell receptor beta chains below, sequenced in a study of blood T cell repertoires in COVID-19. Sequencing was performed with immunoSEQ multiplex PCR; in TCRdb, only in-frame clones are kept and a portion is missing. The sample records tens of thousands of clones, 81% being singletons. Input material: peripheral blood. The source is a human donor in a cohort sampled during active COVID-19.

This clone was counted at least ten times. The chain uses TRBV5-1 and TRBJ2-2; D ambiguous. Germline V CDR1 and CDR2: SGHRS, YFSETQ. V shed 4 bases and J shed 4 bases, with 11 bases lying between them. The CDR3 loop spans 14 amino acids. CDR3 region: CASSTTSGTGELFF. The CDR3 nucleotides read TGCGCCAGCAGCACAACATCGGGCACCGGGGAGCTGTTTTTT.

The CDR3 coding sequence is TGTGCCAGCTCCCTTGGACTAGCGGGGGCCACCGCCGGGGAGCTGTTTTTT. This translates into CASSLGLAGATAGELFF. This chain uses TRBV18 with TRBJ2-2; 13 bases line up with TRBD2. Germline lookup yields CDR1 KGHSH and CDR2 LQKENI. V trimming: 6 bases; J trimming: 6 bases; junction bases outside the gene matches: 10. The CDR3 sequence is 17 residues long.

The V and J genes are TRBV7-2 and TRBJ1-6; D call uncertain. Trimming took 10 bases from V and 7 from J, leaving 17 bases between them. The CDR3 loop spans 14 amino acids. Germline-derived CDR1 and CDR2 are SGHTA and FQGNSA. The chain's CDR3 is CATPGAGPNSPLHF. Written as DNA, the CDR3 is TGTGCCACCCCGGGAGCGGGCCCAAATTCACCCCTCCACTTT.

The chain recombines TRBV6-2 or TRBV6-3 with TRBJ1-5, with D tentatively TRBD1 (5 bases). CDR3 length: 13 residues. Germline-derived CDR1 and CDR2 are MNHEY and SVGEGT. Between the trimmed V and J ends, which lost 2 bases and 6 bases, there was a span of 8 bases. The CDR3 sequence: CASSYQGSQPQHF. CDR3 coding DNA: TGTGCCAGCAGTTACCAGGGAAGTCAGCCCCAGCATTTT.

V is TRBV6-2 or TRBV6-3 and J is TRBJ2-6; tentatively, D is TRBD1 (6 bases). CDR3 length: 18 amino acids. Trimming shortened V by 2 bases and J by 0 bases, and 14 bases separated the two germline ends. Germline lookup yields CDR1 MNHEY and CDR2 SVGEGT. CDR3 DNA: TGTGCCAGCAGTTACCAGGGGCCTCACGCCTCTGGGGCCAACGTCCTGACTTTC. Translating it yields CASSYQGPHASGANVLTF.

The chain uses TRBV19 and TRBJ1-5, with D hard to call. V dropped 5 bases and J dropped 4 bases, with 9 bases sitting between them. The V gene's germline CDR1 is LNHDA and CDR2 SQIVND (reference sequence). The CDR3 sequence is 13 residues long. CDR3 coding DNA: TGTGCCAGTAGTCGGCGGGATAATCAGCCCCAGCATTTT. This encodes CASSRRDNQPQHF.

This clone has more than one count but fewer than ten. This chain connects TRBV9 to TRBJ1-1; D uncertain. Between the trimmed V and J ends, which lost 3 bases and 0 bases, there was a span of 9 bases. CDR1 and CDR2 (germline): SGDLS, YYNGEE. The CDR3 is 14 residues long. The CDR3 loop reads CASSAGALNTEAFF. The CDR3, as DNA: TGTGCCAGCAGCGCCGGAGCCCTGAACACTGAAGCTTTCTTT. Looking up the rest from reference TRBV9 and TRBJ1-1 gives the full variable domain: DSGVTQTPKHLITATGQRVTLRCSPRSGDLSVYWYQQSLDQGLQFLIQYYNGEERAKGNILERFSAQQFPDLHSELNLSSLELGDSALYFCASSAGALNTEAFFGQGTRLTVV.